What follows are 18 T cell receptor beta chains derived from one specimen sequenced in a study of blood T cells in healthy people across ages. Then a second PCR, running roughly 7 to 11 cycles, was carried out with a sample-barcoded 5' primer and a J-beta primer mix. One entry per CDR3 protein results from TCRdb running MiXCR on the 5' RACE reads. Altogether roughly 2 million distinct CDR3 sequences are present, about 50% being singletons, with the ten largest covering 2% to 2.5%. The sequencing sample was made of blood. The receptor set was obtained from a woman in her thirties or forties in good health.

The genes are TRBV7-2 and TRBJ1-4, with TRBD1 matching over 7 bases. The junction had 9 bases not matched to a gene; V was cut back by 5 bases and J by 0 bases. This CDR3 comprises 17 residues. CDR1 is SGHTA and CDR2 is FQGNSA in the germline V gene. The CDR3 loop is CASSATGAWATNEKLFF. DNA of the CDR3: TGTGCCAGCAGCGCTACAGGGGCATGGGCAACTAATGAAAAACTGTTTTTT.

This clonotype was seen only a few times. CDR3 amino acids: CASSGDRVSEQYF. CDR3 bases: TGTGCCAGCAGTGGGGACAGGGTAAGCGAGCAGTACTTC. This chain connects TRBV6-5 to TRBJ2-4, with 9 bases that match TRBD1. The tail of the sequence fits TRBJ2-7 better, so the J call may be wrong. Per germline, CDR1 MNHEY and CDR2 SVGAGI. The CDR3 runs to 13 residues.

There are a few counts of this clonotype. The genes are TRBV5-1 and TRBJ2-3; 8 nucleotides match TRBD2. The CDR3 spans 14 residues. Unmatched junction bases numbered 9, after V lost 6 bases and J lost 6 bases. The germline CDR1 and CDR2 sequences are SGHRS and YFSETQ. This chain's CDR3 is CASILSGVGDTQYF. The CDR3 nucleotides read TGCGCCAGCATCCTTAGCGGGGTAGGGGATACGCAGTATTTT.

The gene calls are TRBV7-6 and TRBJ1-2; D is ambiguous. The CDR3 runs to 13 residues. CDR1 is SGHVS and CDR2 is FNYEAQ in the germline V gene. Trimming cost V 5 bases and J 4 bases, with 11 bases left between them. The CDR3 loop reads CASSPVQSYGYTF. The CDR3 DNA reads as TGTGCCAGCAGCCCTGTGCAGTCCTATGGCTACACCTTC.

The chain uses TRBV2 and TRBJ2-5, with D maybe TRBD2 (5 bases). V lost 3 bases to trimming and J lost 11 bases, with 10 bases between them. Germline-derived CDR1 and CDR2 are SNHLY and FYNNEI. The CDR3 is 11 residues long. This CDR3 is CASSDEEEQYF. For the CDR3, the DNA is TGTGCCAGCAGTGATGAGGAGGAGCAGTACTTC.

V usage is TRBV20-1 and J usage is TRBJ2-7, with 7 positions matching TRBD1. There are 15 residues in the CDR3. Trimming at V came to 2 bases and at J to 5 bases, leaving 12 bases not matched to a gene. Looked up from germline, CDR1 is DFQATT and CDR2 is SNEGSKA (reference sequence). CDR3 loop: CSARHLTGNPHEQYF. For the CDR3, the DNA is TGCAGTGCTAGACATCTGACAGGGAATCCCCACGAGCAGTACTTC.

This rearrangement joins TRBV5-5 to TRBJ2-4; the D is unclear. Germline V gives CDR1 SGHKS, CDR2 YYEKEE (reference sequence). V lost 0 bases to trimming and J lost 8 bases, with 9 bases between them. This CDR3 has 13 amino acids. CDR3 nucleotides: TGTGCCAGCAGCTTGGGCCTTTCCGACATTCAGTACTTC. Protein sequence: CASSLGLSDIQYF.

The gene calls are TRBV12-3 or TRBV12-4 and TRBJ1-2, with TRBD1 matching 7 bases. The V segment lost 5 bases and the J segment 10 bases; nucleotides outside the gene matches: 19. The CDR3 is 16 residues long. CDR3 nucleotide sequence: TGTGCCAGCAGTCCCCGTGGGCGCAGGGGGACGCGTGACTACACCTTC. This translates into CASSPRGRRGTRDYTF.

This clonotype was observed once. At one end, the junction sequence differs from germline, possibly due to a read error. The rearrangement links TRBV12-3 or TRBV12-4 to TRBJ2-5; D is perhaps TRBD1 (6 bases). This CDR3 has 13 amino acids. The CDR3 nucleotides read TGTGCCGGCAGACCTTCTACAGGGAATGAGCAGTACTTC. It codes for CAGRPSTGNEQYF.

This rearrangement joins TRBV12-5 to TRBJ2-1, with 14 bases fitting TRBD2. CDR1 LGHNT and CDR2 FRNRAP come from the germline V gene. This CDR3 spans 19 amino acids. J lost 7 bases, V lost 7 bases, and 18 bases had no gene match. The CDR3 DNA sequence: TGTGCTAGTGCCGACCCGACAGGGCGACTAGCGGGGGGGGTAAATGAGCAGTTCTTC. This sequence encodes CASADPTGRLAGGVNEQFF.

This clonotype has a handful of counts. This sequence joins TRBV20-1 and TRBJ2-3, with 8 bases matching TRBD1. Germline CDR1 reads DFQATT; CDR2 reads SNEGSKA (reference sequence). Losses at the gene ends were 2 bases for V and 4 bases for J; bases not matched to a gene: 8. The CDR3 is 15 amino acids. In nucleotides, the CDR3 is TGCAGTGCTAGACCCCCGACAGGGGCGGCAGATACGCAGTATTTT. It translates to CSARPPTGAADTQYF.

V and J are TRBV20-1 and TRBJ1-5; no clear D gene. V lost 6 bases, J lost 2 bases, and 8 bases lay in between. Per germline, CDR1 DFQATT and CDR2 SNEGSKA (reference sequence). This CDR3 has 12 residues. The CDR3 region has the DNA TGCAGTGCATGGAGTGGCAATCAGCCCCAGCATTTT. Translating it yields CSAWSGNQPQHF.

This chain links TRBV14 with TRBJ2-1; D is uncertain. V lost 5 bases, J lost 5 bases, and 4 bases lay in between. The CDR3 is 11 amino acids. CDR1 is SGHDN, CDR2 FVKESK, per germline. The CDR3 sequence is CASSNHNEQFF. In DNA, the CDR3 is TGTGCCAGCAGCAACCACAATGAGCAGTTCTTC. The variable domain in full, with the rest retrieved from reference TRBV14 and TRBJ2-1, is EAGVTQFPSHSVIEKGQTVTLRCDPISGHDNLYWYRRVMGKEIKFLLHFVKESKQDESGMPNNRFLAERTGGTYSTLKVQPAELEDSGVYFCASSNHNEQFFGPGTRLTVL.

This clonotype showed up just a few times. This rearrangement joins TRBV4-3 to TRBJ2-7; D is unresolved. V was pared by 0 bases and J by 0 bases, with 6 bases between. This CDR3 has 14 amino acids. Germline assignment: CDR1 LGHNA and CDR2 YSLEER. The DNA of the CDR3 is TGCGCCAGCAGCCAAGAAGAAGCCTCCTACGAGCAGTACTTC. Its translation is CASSQEEASYEQYF.

The genes are TRBV28 and TRBJ2-3; no reliable D call. The V end lost 1 base, the J end lost 2 bases, and 4 bases lay between the germline ends. The CDR3 consists of 13 residues. CDR1 is MDHEN and CDR2 is SYDVKM in the germline V gene. The CDR3 protein is CASSLSHTDTQYF. CDR3 bases: TGTGCCAGCAGTTTATCCCACACAGATACGCAGTATTTT.

This clonotype was found a few times. One end of the junction fails to match germline, which may point to a read error. The chain is built from TRBV6-2 or TRBV6-3 and TRBJ2-1; 12 bases fit TRBD2. This CDR3 spans 15 amino acids. Germline V lookup: CDR1 MNHEY, CDR2 SVGEGT. The CDR3 sequence: CASSYLAGGRNEQFF. The CDR3 DNA sequence: TGCGCCAGCAGCTATCTAGCGGGGGGGCGCAATGAGCAGTTCTTC.

This clonotype occurred a few times. One junction end disagrees with the germline gene, perhaps due to a read error. V and J are TRBV7-2 and TRBJ1-2; D call uncertain. The CDR3 runs to 13 residues. Germline V gene data show CDR1 as SGHTA and CDR2 as FQGNSA. CDR3 protein: CASTLGRNYGCTF. The DNA of the CDR3 is TGTGCCAGCACCTTAGGGAGGAACTATGGCTGCACCTTC. Full variable domain (missing parts from reference TRBV7-2 and TRBJ1-2): GAGVSQSPSNKVTEKGKDVELRCDPISGHTALYWYRQSLGQGLEFLIYFQGNSAPDKSGLPSDRFSAERTGGSVSTLTIQRTQQEDSAVYLCASTLGRNYGCTFGSGTRLTVV.

V gene TRBV28 combines with J gene TRBJ2-3; 11 bases are a match to TRBD2. Germline-derived CDR1 and CDR2 are MDHEN and SYDVKM. V gave up 4 bases and J gave up 3 bases; unmatched junction bases: 12. This CDR3 spans 18 amino acids. The CDR3: CASSSYGVAGGRTDTQYF. In DNA form, the CDR3 reads TGTGCCAGCAGTTCATATGGAGTAGCGGGGGGGCGGACAGATACGCAGTATTTT.